The 32 T cell receptor beta chains below all came from one sample that was sequenced in a study of graft-versus-host responses after intestinal transplantation. Data came from immunoSEQ multiplex PCR; TCRdb stores just in-frame clones and leaves some out. The sample shows about 80,000 clones, 85% to 90% of them seen only once. What these receptors recognize is not known. The sequences come from unstimulated CD4+ T cells sorted from spleen or lymph node cells, collected before intestinal transplant. The receptors here all came from a human donor who received an intestinal transplant.

This clone appeared once. The chain uses TRBV5-4 and TRBJ2-3, with 8 bases aligning to TRBD1. The CDR3 contains 16 residues. Trimming at V came to 2 bases and at J to 5 bases, leaving 10 bases not matched to a gene. CDR1 and CDR2 from the germline V gene are SGHNT and YYREEE (reference sequence). The CDR3 bases are TGTGCCAGCAGCTTCACCTTGGGACAGGAAGGAGATACGCAGTATTTT. Translated: CASSFTLGQEGDTQYF.

In this sample, this clone turned up once. The chain uses TRBV6-6 and TRBJ2-3, with D unclear. From germline, CDR1 is MNHNY and CDR2 SVGAGI (reference sequence). Deletions cut 0 bases from V and 1 base from J, with 11 bases between. The CDR3 is 16 amino acids. The CDR3 sequence is CASSYSSATGTDTQYF. The CDR3 nucleotides read TGTGCCAGCAGTTACTCGAGCGCGACTGGCACAGATACGCAGTATTTT.

The chain joins TRBV27 to TRBJ2-7, with a possible D match to TRBD2 (5 bases). Trimming took 2 bases from V and 4 from J, leaving 15 bases between them. The CDR3 contains 15 residues. Germline loops: CDR1 MNHEY, CDR2 SMNVEV (reference sequence). CDR3 loop: CASSLDGVARYEQYF. In DNA form, the CDR3 reads TGTGCCAGCAGTTTAGACGGGGTTGCAAGGTACGAGCAGTACTTC.

This clone was seen a handful of times. J is TRBJ2-7 and V is TRBV18; 8 bases line up with TRBD1. Germline V gene sequence: CDR1 KGHSH, CDR2 LQKENI. V gave up 8 bases and J gave up 3 bases; unmatched junction bases: 6. CDR3 length: 13 residues. Here the CDR3 DNA reads TGTGCCAGCGCACAGGGGGTCAGCTACGAGCAGTACTTC. Translating it yields CASAQGVSYEQYF.

The genes are TRBV7-9 and TRBJ1-5; 7 bases match TRBD1. This CDR3 has 15 amino acids. V shed 4 bases, J shed 1 base, and the junction held 4 bases outside the gene matches. Germline V gives CDR1 SEHNR, CDR2 FQNEAQ (reference sequence). The CDR3 DNA reads TGTGCCAGCAGCTGGGGGACAGAGAGCAATCAGCCCCAGCATTTT. This sequence encodes CASSWGTESNQPQHF.

V gene TRBV4-2 combines with J gene TRBJ2-3; D is possibly TRBD1 (7 bases). V dropped 1 base and J dropped 4 bases, with 15 bases sitting between them. Germline CDR1 LGHNA, CDR2 YNFKEQ. CDR3 length: 16 residues. CDR3 coding DNA: TGTGCCAGCAGCCAAGCACAGGGGTGGGGGGCAGATACGCAGTATTTT. It encodes CASSQAQGWGADTQYF.

This sequence joins TRBV6-1 and TRBJ1-5; perhaps TRBD1 as D (5 bases). The germline V and J ends were trimmed by 7 bases and 5 bases, with 15 bases remaining between them. Germline CDR1 MNHNS, CDR2 SASEGT. The CDR3 runs 14 residues. CDR3 in amino acids: CASNVGASHQPQHF. CDR3 nucleotides: TGTGCCAGCAACGTAGGGGCTTCTCATCAGCCCCAGCATTTT.

The chain links TRBV5-6 to TRBJ2-3; D is ambiguous. Germline assignment: CDR1 SGHDT and CDR2 YYEEEE. The ends were cut back, 0 bases at V and 0 bases at J, with 8 bases in the middle. The CDR3 has 15 amino acids. The CDR3 region has the DNA TGTGCCAGCAGCTTGGAGGCGGCAAGCACAGATACGCAGTATTTT. Protein product: CASSLEAASTDTQYF.

This rearrangement joins TRBV5-1 to TRBJ2-5, with 10 positions matching TRBD1. After removal of 5 bases from V and 2 bases from J, the junction contained 6 bases not matched to a gene. There are 15 residues in the CDR3. Per germline, CDR1 SGHRS and CDR2 YFSETQ. CDR3 region: CASRPGGQGQETQYF. The CDR3 DNA follows: TGCGCCAGCAGACCGGGGGGACAGGGGCAAGAGACCCAGTACTTC.

This clone was seen a few times. The chain has TRBV30 and TRBJ1-1; 8 nucleotides align to TRBD1. J lost 5 bases, V lost 1 base, and 3 bases had no gene match. Germline loops: CDR1 GTSNPN, CDR2 SVGIG (reference sequence). The CDR3 extends over 13 amino acids. CDR3 DNA: TGTGCCTGGAGTGGGACAGGGAGGACTGAAGCTTTCTTT. The encoded protein is CAWSGTGRTEAFF. Variable domain in full (rest from reference TRBV30 and TRBJ1-1): SQTIHQWPATLVQPVGSPLSLECTVEGTSNPNLYWYRQAAGRGLQLLFYSVGIGQISSEVPQNLSASRPQDRQFILSSKKLLLSDSGFYLCAWSGTGRTEAFFGQGTRLTVV.

This clone was seen more than once but under ten times. The chain uses TRBV5-1 and TRBJ2-3, with a possible D match to TRBD2 (6 bases). Trimming took off 4 bases at V and 2 bases at J, with 11 bases between the two ends. This CDR3 comprises 14 residues. CDR1 and CDR2 from the germline V gene are SGHRS and YFSETQ. CDR3 protein: CASSAGMYTDTQYF. CDR3 DNA: TGCGCCAGCAGCGCGGGGATGTACACAGATACGCAGTATTTT.

This chain links TRBV6-6 with TRBJ1-1; possibly TRBD1 for D (6 bases). The CDR3 has 14 residues. V lost 7 bases to trimming and J lost 2 bases, with 14 bases between them. Germline assignment: CDR1 MNHNY and CDR2 SVGAGI (reference sequence). CDR3 nucleotide sequence: TGTGCCAGCAAGAAACAGGGAGATAACACTGAAGCTTTCTTT. This codes for CASKKQGDNTEAFF.

The gene calls are TRBV11-3 and TRBJ2-3, with D unresolved. Trimming cost V 2 bases and J 1 base, with 4 bases left between them. Germline CDR1 SGHNT, CDR2 YENEEA. The length of the CDR3 is 13 residues. The CDR3, as DNA: TGTGCCAGCAGCTTACCGGGCACAGATACGCAGTATTTT. Its protein is CASSLPGTDTQYF.

This chain uses TRBV2 with TRBJ1-5, with D unclear. Trimming stripped 5 bases from V and 0 bases from J, with 5 bases between. From germline, CDR1 is SNHLY and CDR2 FYNNEI. CDR3 length: 13 residues. CDR3 DNA sequence: TGTGCCAGCAGTCCCAATAGCAATCAGCCCCAGCATTTT. Encoded protein: CASSPNSNQPQHF.

V is TRBV5-6 and J is TRBJ2-4; 10 bases are a match to TRBD2. This CDR3 is built from 17 residues. V was clipped by 3 bases and J by 0 bases; unmatched bases: 6. Germline CDR1 and CDR2: SGHDT and YYEEEE. Here the CDR3 reads CASSSSSGGIAKNIQYF. Written as DNA, the CDR3 is TGTGCCAGCAGCTCTTCTAGCGGGGGAATAGCCAAAAACATTCAGTACTTC.

This clone came up once. The chain is built from TRBV4-2 and TRBJ1-4; no clear D gene. In germline, CDR1 is LGHNA, CDR2 YNFKEQ. Trimming left V 0 bases short and J 10 bases short, with 12 bases between. The CDR3 length is 14 residues. CDR3: CASSQDRNEGKLFF. CDR3 sequence (DNA): TGTGCCAGCAGCCAAGATCGGAACGAGGGAAAACTGTTTTTT.

The chain combines TRBV5-1 with TRBJ2-1; D is ambiguous. V shed 0 bases and J shed 0 bases, with 7 bases lying between them. Germline-derived CDR1 and CDR2 are SGHRS and YFSETQ. The CDR3 spans 15 residues. The DNA of the CDR3 is TGCGCCAGCAGCTTGGGGCAAAGCTCCTACAATGAGCAGTTCTTC. It specifies CASSLGQSSYNEQFF.

In this sample, this clone turned up once. This chain links TRBV27 with TRBJ1-2, with D maybe TRBD1 (5 bases). This CDR3 is built from 14 residues. Per the germline V gene, CDR1 is MNHEY and CDR2 is SMNVEV (reference sequence). Between the trimmed V and J ends, which lost 2 bases and 8 bases, there was a span of 15 bases. CDR3 nucleotides: TGTGCCAGCAGTTTAAGGGTAGGGGTGTGGGGCTACACCTTC. Translated: CASSLRVGVWGYTF.

This clone was seen only a few times. CDR3 in DNA: TGCAGCGTTGAAGATAGGGGACTAGCGGGGGGAGAGACCCAGTACTTC. It yields the protein CSVEDRGLAGGETQYF. The J gene is TRBJ2-5, the V gene TRBV29-1; 15 nucleotides align to TRBD2. V trimming: 0 bases; J trimming: 4 bases; junction bases outside the gene matches: 3. Germline CDR1 and CDR2: SQVTM and ANQGSEA. The CDR3 is 16 residues long.

The chain links TRBV19 to TRBJ1-6, with TRBD1 matching over 7 bases. Per germline, CDR1 LNHDA and CDR2 SQIVND (reference sequence). The ends lost 3 bases at V and 0 bases at J; junction bases unmatched: 5. The CDR3 length is 17 residues. In DNA, the CDR3 is TGTGCCAGTAGTATGGACTCAGGGGGCTCCTATAATTCACCCCTCCACTTT. Residues: CASSMDSGGSYNSPLHF. Filled out from reference TRBV19 and TRBJ1-6, the complete variable domain reads DGGITQSPKYLFRKEGQNVTLSCEQNLNHDAMYWYRQDPGQGLRLIYYSQIVNDFQKGDIAEGYSVSREKKESFPLTVTSAQKNPTAFYLCASSMDSGGSYNSPLHFGNGTRLTVT.

This rearrangement joins TRBV12-5 to TRBJ2-1; 8 nucleotides match TRBD1. With 6 bases clipped from V and 5 bases from J, the junction kept 9 bases outside the gene matches. This CDR3 comprises 15 residues. CDR1 and CDR2 (germline): LGHNT, FRNRAP. The CDR3 nucleotides are TGTGCTAGTGGCCCAGGACAGGGATGGGACAATGAGCAGTTCTTC. Protein: CASGPGQGWDNEQFF.

The chain links TRBV19 to TRBJ2-3; possibly TRBD2 for D (5 bases). V was clipped by 4 bases and J by 4 bases, with 15 bases between them. The length of the CDR3 is 15 residues. Germline CDR1 LNHDA, CDR2 SQIVND (reference sequence). The CDR3: CASSRDPAGADTQYF. Written as DNA, the CDR3 is TGTGCCAGTAGTAGAGACCCCGCCGGGGCAGATACGCAGTATTTT. Full variable domain (outside the CDR3, taken from reference TRBV19 and TRBJ2-3): DGGITQSPKYLFRKEGQNVTLSCEQNLNHDAMYWYRQDPGQGLRLIYYSQIVNDFQKGDIAEGYSVSREKKESFPLTVTSAQKNPTAFYLCASSRDPAGADTQYFGPGTRLTVL.

The chain couples TRBV29-1 to TRBJ2-1, with 9 bases that match TRBD1. Per the germline V gene, CDR1 is SQVTM and CDR2 is ANQGSEA. The CDR3 has 14 residues. The V and J ends lost 6 bases and 7 bases, in that order; junction bases with no gene match: 10. The CDR3 sequence: CSVSRDREDNEQFF. For the CDR3, the DNA is TGCAGCGTGTCCCGGGACAGGGAGGATAATGAGCAGTTCTTC.

V and J are TRBV25-1 and TRBJ1-4; 11 bases line up with TRBD1. The V gene's germline CDR1 is MGHDK and CDR2 SYGVNS. The V and J ends lost 5 bases and 7 bases, in that order; junction bases with no gene match: 9. The CDR3 is 16 amino acids. CDR3 loop: CASSPIGGTGGEKLFF. CDR3 sequence (DNA): TGTGCCAGCAGTCCGATAGGGGGGACAGGGGGTGAAAAACTGTTTTTT.

The DNA for the CDR3 is TGTGCCAGTAGTAATCAGGGGGGCTCCTACAATGAGCAGTTCTTC. Translation gives CASSNQGGSYNEQFF. The rearrangement links TRBV19 to TRBJ2-1, with D possibly TRBD1 on 7 matching bases. Trimming took off 4 bases at V and 0 bases at J, with 10 bases between the two ends. This CDR3 has 15 amino acids. Germline V gene sequence: CDR1 LNHDA, CDR2 SQIVND (reference sequence).

V usage is TRBV11-2 and J usage is TRBJ2-1, with TRBD2 as a possible D gene (6 bases). Germline CDR1 SGHAT, CDR2 FQNNGV. The CDR3 length is 15 residues. V shed 5 bases and J shed 3 bases, with 14 bases lying between them. The CDR3 coding sequence is TGTGCCAGCAGCCTGCCGGGCGGGATCTACAATGAGCAGTTCTTC. Protein sequence: CASSLPGGIYNEQFF.

The rearrangement uses TRBV2 and TRBJ2-1; D gene unclear. V was trimmed by 1 base and J by 4 bases, leaving 8 bases between them. The CDR3 contains 14 residues. The germline CDR1 and CDR2 sequences are SNHLY and FYNNEI. CDR3 loop: CASSEGLRYNEQFF. DNA for the CDR3: TGTGCCAGCAGTGAAGGGTTGCGTTACAATGAGCAGTTCTTC.

J is TRBJ2-7 and V is TRBV5-1, with 7 positions matching TRBD2. Germline values: CDR1 SGHRS, CDR2 YFSETQ. J lost 2 bases, V lost 4 bases, and 6 bases had no gene match. CDR3 length: 14 residues. The CDR3 spells CASSGGGRAYEQYF. The CDR3 DNA reads TGCGCCAGCAGCGGGGGGGGACGGGCCTACGAGCAGTACTTC.

This clone occurred once. The chain employs TRBV5-6 and TRBJ2-5, with TRBD2 identical over 14 bases. The CDR3 sequence is 18 residues long. The V gene end was trimmed by 4 bases and the J gene end by 4 bases; junction bases not matched to a gene: 12. Germline V gene data show CDR1 as SGHDT and CDR2 as YYEEEE. The CDR3 region has the DNA TGTGCCAGCAGCGTCAGAGCTTCGGGACTAGCGGGAGTAGAGACCCAGTACTTC. It yields the protein CASSVRASGLAGVETQYF. Looking up the rest from reference TRBV5-6 and TRBJ2-5 gives the full variable domain: DAGVTQSPTHLIKTRGQQVTLRCSPKSGHDTVSWYQQALGQGPQFIFQYYEEEERQRGNFPDRFSGHQFPNYSSELNVNALLLGDSALYLCASSVRASGLAGVETQYFGPGTRLLVL.

The chain couples TRBV27 to TRBJ1-1; 11 bases are shared with TRBD1. The J segment lost 4 bases and the V segment lost 9 bases, leaving 22 bases of the junction unmatched. This CDR3 contains 19 residues. CDR1 and CDR2 (germline): MNHEY, SMNVEV (reference sequence). The CDR3 nucleotides are TGTGCCAGTCGCGTCGGAATGAGCTCCACCGGGACAGGGGGCACTGAAGCTTTCTTT. It is translated as CASRVGMSSTGTGGTEAFF.

V is TRBV28 and J is TRBJ1-6, with D possibly TRBD1 on 6 matching bases. Per the germline V gene, CDR1 is MDHEN and CDR2 is SYDVKM. The CDR3 is 16 residues long. Trimming removed 6 bases from V and 8 bases from J, with 20 bases in between. The CDR3 DNA sequence: TGTGCCAGCAGCTCCCGGGGCAGGGGAGGGGATTCACCCCTCCACTTT. The encoded protein is CASSSRGRGGDSPLHF.

This clone was observed a single time. The CDR3 loop reads CASSLITGVIYNEQFF. The CDR3 nucleotides are TGTGCCAGCAGTTTAATTACGGGGGTCATATACAATGAGCAGTTCTTC. This sequence joins TRBV28 and TRBJ2-1, with D maybe TRBD2 (6 bases). V shed 2 bases and J shed 4 bases, with 15 bases lying between them. CDR1 and CDR2 from the germline V gene are MDHEN and SYDVKM. The CDR3 is made up of 16 amino acids.